The 15 T cell receptor beta chains in this list originate from one sample, sequenced in a study of OX40 agonist ivuxolimab in advanced cancers. Only in-frame clones appear in the TCRdb table, and some are missing; sequencing was by immunoSEQ multiplex PCR. This sample has about 74,000 clones, with approximately 82% found just once. The specimen comprised CD4+ or CD8+ T cells sorted from blood, sampled in a trial of the OX40 agonist ivuxolimab. Source of these receptors: an adult with an advanced solid tumor such as melanoma, head and neck, liver or kidney cancer.

V usage is TRBV7-3 and J usage is TRBJ2-7; the D is unclear. With 1 base removed from V and 4 bases from J, the gap between germline ends came to 8 bases. CDR3 size: 13 residues. From germline, CDR1 is SGHTA and CDR2 FQGTGA. CDR3 residues: CASSLNAEYEQYF. In nucleotides, the CDR3 is TGTGCCAGCAGCTTAAACGCCGAGTACGAGCAGTACTTC.

The chain carries TRBV7-2 and TRBJ2-7; D is uncertain. Trimming removed 3 bases at V and 1 base at J, with 4 bases between. Germline CDR1 reads SGHTA; CDR2 reads FQGNSA. This CDR3 comprises 12 residues. The CDR3 here is CASSFRSYEQYF. CDR3 sequence (DNA): TGTGCCAGCAGCTTCCGGTCCTACGAGCAGTACTTC.

V usage is TRBV16 and J usage is TRBJ1-4; 9 nucleotides match TRBD1. The CDR3 totals 17 residues. J was trimmed by 7 bases and V by 1 base; bases with no gene match: 10. CDR1 is KGHSY and CDR2 is FQNENV in the germline V gene. In nucleotides, the CDR3 is TGTGCCAGCAGCCAATTCCGACCGGGACAGGGTGGTGAAAAACTGTTTTTT. Protein sequence: CASSQFRPGQGGEKLFF. The full variable domain, completed using reference TRBV16 and TRBJ1-4, is GEEVAQTPKHLVRGEGQKAKLYCAPIKGHSYVFWYQQVLKNEFKFLISFQNENVFDETGMPKERFSAKCLPNSPCSLEIQATKLEDSAVYFCASSQFRPGQGGEKLFFGSGTQLSVL.

The chain recombines TRBV7-2 with TRBJ2-1; D is perhaps TRBD1 (6 bases). The CDR3 extends over 13 amino acids. Germline-derived CDR1 and CDR2 are SGHTA and FQGNSA. V was trimmed by 5 bases and J by 8 bases, leaving 13 bases between them. The CDR3 DNA follows: TGTGCCAGCAGCCTATACAGGGTCGATGAGCAGTTCTTC. Amino acid sequence: CASSLYRVDEQFF.

This sequence joins TRBV11-3 and TRBJ2-3; D gene uncertain. Trimming pared 4 bases from V and 6 bases from J, leaving 8 bases between. Germline V gene lookup returns CDR1 SGHNT and CDR2 YENEEA. The CDR3 totals 12 residues. In DNA form, the CDR3 reads TGTGCCAGCAGCTACCGCTCGGATACGCAGTATTTT. It translates to CASSYRSDTQYF.

This clone was observed once. V gene TRBV7-6 combines with J gene TRBJ2-7, with a possible D match to TRBD2 (7 bases). CDR1 and CDR2 from the germline V gene are SGHVS and FNYEAQ. The CDR3 is made up of 13 amino acids. V dropped 5 bases and J dropped 9 bases, with 17 bases sitting between them. Written as DNA, the CDR3 is TGTGCCAGCAGCCTAGAGGGGGGGAACGGGCAGTACTTC. It encodes CASSLEGGNGQYF.

V is TRBV28 and J is TRBJ2-1, with a weak D call TRBD2 (5 bases). The ends were cut back, 7 bases at V and 1 base at J, with 11 bases in the middle. The CDR3 extends over 14 amino acids. CDR1 is MDHEN and CDR2 is SYDVKM in the germline V gene. CDR3 loop: CASTPAESYNEQFF. The CDR3 DNA is TGTGCCAGCACCCCAGCGGAGTCCTACAATGAGCAGTTCTTC.

This chain uses TRBV14 with TRBJ1-4, with D maybe TRBD1 (5 bases). Germline V gene lookup returns CDR1 SGHDN and CDR2 FVKESK. The V end lost 4 bases, the J end lost 7 bases, and 19 bases lay between the germline ends. The CDR3 is made up of 16 amino acids. CDR3 loop: CASSLARGSRSEKLFF. CDR3 sequence (DNA): TGTGCCAGCAGCCTAGCACGGGGGTCGCGGAGTGAAAAACTGTTTTTT.

The rearrangement uses TRBV11-2 and TRBJ1-4; D is unresolved. The CDR3 loop spans 14 amino acids. Germline CDR1 is SGHAT and CDR2 is FQNNGV. The V gene lost 0 bases and the J gene lost 10 bases, with 12 bases spanning the gap. CDR3 bases: TGTGCCAGCAGCTTAGATTCATCCCAGCGAAAACTGTTTTTT. Its protein product is CASSLDSSQRKLFF.

This chain connects TRBV7-6 to TRBJ2-2; 8 bases are shared with TRBD1. Germline-derived CDR1 and CDR2 are SGHVS and FNYEAQ. The CDR3 extends over 17 amino acids. Losses at the gene ends were 6 bases for V and 8 bases for J; bases not matched to a gene: 17. The CDR3 bases are TGTGCCAGCAGACCCCTATTACGGGACAGGAATAGGGGGGAGCTGTTTTTT. It yields the protein CASRPLLRDRNRGELFF.

V usage is TRBV29-1 and J usage is TRBJ1-1; no clear D gene. The CDR3 loop spans 11 amino acids. V was shortened by 4 bases and J by 3 bases, with 6 bases between the two germline ends. Germline V lookup: CDR1 SQVTM, CDR2 ANQGSEA. The CDR3 sequence is CSVGQDTEAFF. CDR3 in DNA: TGCAGCGTTGGCCAAGACACTGAAGCTTTCTTT.

The chain is built from TRBV6-5 and TRBJ2-3; the D is unclear. The length of the CDR3 is 14 residues. V lost 6 bases and J lost 2, with 12 bases in between. In germline, CDR1 is MNHEY, CDR2 SVGAGI. As DNA, the CDR3 is TGTGCCAGCAGACCCTACCGGCTCACAGATACGCAGTATTTT. Its protein product is CASRPYRLTDTQYF.

The V call is TRBV4-3, the J call TRBJ2-5, with TRBD2 matching over 14 bases. This CDR3 region has 15 residues. Germline trimming cut 6 bases from V and 5 bases from J; bases unmatched to any gene: 5. Germline-derived CDR1 and CDR2 are LGHNA and YSLEER. The DNA of the CDR3 is TGCGCCAGCAGTCTTCGGACTAGCGGGAGGGAGACCCAGTACTTC. Protein: CASSLRTSGRETQYF.

The DNA for the CDR3 is TGTGCCAGCAGCTTTGAGGGATTGGACACCTTC. Translating it yields CASSFEGLDTF. This chain uses TRBV7-9 with TRBJ1-2; D is unresolved. CDR3 length: 11 amino acids. V lost 3 bases to trimming and J lost 12 bases, with 11 bases between them. Germline CDR1 is SEHNR and CDR2 is FQNEAQ (reference sequence).

V gene TRBV6-1 combines with J gene TRBJ2-3; D is ambiguous. CDR1 is MNHNS, CDR2 SASEGT, per germline. Trimming removed 7 bases from V and 2 bases from J, with 13 bases in between. The CDR3 has 14 residues. The CDR3 spells CASTSRWVTDTQYF. The CDR3 nucleotides are TGTGCCAGCACCTCAAGGTGGGTCACAGATACGCAGTATTTT.